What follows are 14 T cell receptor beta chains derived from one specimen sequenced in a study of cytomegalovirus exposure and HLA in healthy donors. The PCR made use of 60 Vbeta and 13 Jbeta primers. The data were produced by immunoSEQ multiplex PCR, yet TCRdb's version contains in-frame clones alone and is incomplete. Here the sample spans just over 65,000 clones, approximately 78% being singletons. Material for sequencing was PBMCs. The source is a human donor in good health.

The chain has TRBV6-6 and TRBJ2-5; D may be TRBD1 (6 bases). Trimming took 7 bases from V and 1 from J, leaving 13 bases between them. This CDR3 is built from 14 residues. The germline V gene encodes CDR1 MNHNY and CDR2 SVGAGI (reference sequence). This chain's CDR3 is CASTPLQGQETQYF. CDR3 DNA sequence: TGTGCCAGCACCCCATTACAGGGCCAAGAGACCCAGTACTTC.

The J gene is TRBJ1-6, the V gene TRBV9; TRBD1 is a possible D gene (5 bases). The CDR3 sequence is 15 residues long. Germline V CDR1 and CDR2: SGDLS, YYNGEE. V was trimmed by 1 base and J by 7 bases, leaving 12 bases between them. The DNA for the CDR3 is TGTGCCAGCAGCGTACAGTCAGGGTTAAATTCACCCCTCCACTTT. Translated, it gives CASSVQSGLNSPLHF. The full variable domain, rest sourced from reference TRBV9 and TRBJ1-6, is DSGVTQTPKHLITATGQRVTLRCSPRSGDLSVYWYQQSLDQGLQFLIQYYNGEERAKGNILERFSAQQFPDLHSELNLSSLELGDSALYFCASSVQSGLNSPLHFGNGTRLTVT.

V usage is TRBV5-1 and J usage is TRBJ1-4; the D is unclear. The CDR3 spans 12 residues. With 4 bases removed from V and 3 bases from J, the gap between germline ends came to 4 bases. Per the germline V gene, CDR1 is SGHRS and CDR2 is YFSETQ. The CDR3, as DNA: TGCGCCAGCAGCGAGTCTAATGAAAAACTGTTTTTT. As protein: CASSESNEKLFF.

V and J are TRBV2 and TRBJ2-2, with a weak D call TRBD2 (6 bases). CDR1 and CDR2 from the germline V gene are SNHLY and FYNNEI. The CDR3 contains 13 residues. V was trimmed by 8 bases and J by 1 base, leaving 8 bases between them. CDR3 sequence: CASRRGNTGELFF. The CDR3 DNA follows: TGTGCCAGCCGGCGGGGGAACACCGGGGAGCTGTTTTTT.

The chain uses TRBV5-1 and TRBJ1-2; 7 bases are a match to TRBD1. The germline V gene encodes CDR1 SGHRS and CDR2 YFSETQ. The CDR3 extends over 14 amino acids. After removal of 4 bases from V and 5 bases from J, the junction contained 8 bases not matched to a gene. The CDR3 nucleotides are TGCGCCAGCAGCAGGGACAGTGATCTATATGGCTACACCTTC. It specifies CASSRDSDLYGYTF.

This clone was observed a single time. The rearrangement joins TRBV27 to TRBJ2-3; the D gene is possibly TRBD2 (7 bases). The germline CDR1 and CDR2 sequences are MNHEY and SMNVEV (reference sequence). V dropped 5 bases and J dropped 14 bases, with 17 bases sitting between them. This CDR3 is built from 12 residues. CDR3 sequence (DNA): TGTGCCAGCAGTCAGGTGGGGGGGCATCTGTATTTT. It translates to CASSQVGGHLYF.

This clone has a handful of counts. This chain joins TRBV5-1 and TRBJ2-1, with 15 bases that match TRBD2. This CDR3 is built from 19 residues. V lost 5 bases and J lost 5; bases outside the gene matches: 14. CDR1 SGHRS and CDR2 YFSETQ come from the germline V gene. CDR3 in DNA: TGCGCCAGCAGGTTTTCCGGGACTAGCGGGGGGCCGCGGAACAATGAGCAGTTCTTC. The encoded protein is CASRFSGTSGGPRNNEQFF.

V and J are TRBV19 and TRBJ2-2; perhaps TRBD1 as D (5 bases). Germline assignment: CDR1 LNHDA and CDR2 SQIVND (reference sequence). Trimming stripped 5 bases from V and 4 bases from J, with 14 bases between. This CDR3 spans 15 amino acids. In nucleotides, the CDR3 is TGTGCCAGTAGTGCCCAGCAGGGTGTCACCGGGGAGCTGTTTTTT. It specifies CASSAQQGVTGELFF.

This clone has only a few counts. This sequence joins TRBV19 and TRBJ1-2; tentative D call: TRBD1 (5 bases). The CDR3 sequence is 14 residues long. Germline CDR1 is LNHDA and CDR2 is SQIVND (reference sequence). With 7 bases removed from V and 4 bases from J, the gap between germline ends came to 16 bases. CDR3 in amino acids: CASMTDLMGYGYTF. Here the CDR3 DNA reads TGTGCCAGTATGACAGACCTCATGGGCTATGGCTACACCTTC.

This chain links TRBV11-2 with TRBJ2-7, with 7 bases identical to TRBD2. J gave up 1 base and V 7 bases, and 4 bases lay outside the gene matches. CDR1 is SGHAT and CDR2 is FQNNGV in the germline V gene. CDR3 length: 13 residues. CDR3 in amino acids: CASTISGSYEQYF. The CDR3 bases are TGTGCCAGCACCATTAGCGGGTCCTACGAGCAGTACTTC.

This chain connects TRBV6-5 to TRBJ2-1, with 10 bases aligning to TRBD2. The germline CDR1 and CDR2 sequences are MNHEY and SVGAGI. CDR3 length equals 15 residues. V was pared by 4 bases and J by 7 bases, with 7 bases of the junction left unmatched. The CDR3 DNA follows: TGTGCCAGCAGTTCTCGTAGGACTAGCGGAAATGAGCAGTTCTTC. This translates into CASSSRRTSGNEQFF.

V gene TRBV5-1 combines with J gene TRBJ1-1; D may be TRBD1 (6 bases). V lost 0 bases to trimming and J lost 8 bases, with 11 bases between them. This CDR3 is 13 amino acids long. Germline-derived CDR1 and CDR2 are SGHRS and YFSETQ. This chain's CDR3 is CASSLGTTGEAFF. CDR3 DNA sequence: TGCGCCAGCAGCTTGGGAACTACAGGGGAAGCTTTCTTT.

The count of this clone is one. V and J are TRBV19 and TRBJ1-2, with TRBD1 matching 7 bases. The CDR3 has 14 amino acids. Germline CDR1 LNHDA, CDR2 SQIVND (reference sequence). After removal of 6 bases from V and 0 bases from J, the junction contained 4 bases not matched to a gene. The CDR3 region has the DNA TGTGCCAGTAGAAGGGACAGAGCTAACTATGGCTACACCTTC. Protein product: CASRRDRANYGYTF.

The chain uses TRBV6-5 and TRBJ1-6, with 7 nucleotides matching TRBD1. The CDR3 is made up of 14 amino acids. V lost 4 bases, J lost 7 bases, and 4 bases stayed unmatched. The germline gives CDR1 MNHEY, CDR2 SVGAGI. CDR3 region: CASSSGQRNSPLHF. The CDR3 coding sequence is TGTGCCAGCAGTTCGGGACAGCGGAATTCACCCCTCCACTTT.